This T cell receptor (beta chain) appears in the sequencing data of a study of CXCR3-negative and CXCR3-positive naive CD8 T cells. Regarding the study as a whole: Naive cells positive for CXCR3 carried more hydrophobic TRB CDR3s than CXCR3-negative ones. Naive subsets did not differ in surface CD5, and TRB CDR3 properties served to infer TCR strength.

Naive CD8+ T cells were CD45RO-CCR7+CD27+CD95-. Worth noting for this clonotype: The antigen remains unidentified.

cDNA libraries for TRB were generated by 5' RACE incorporating UMI labels. TCRdb reprocessed the 5' RACE reads and stores each CDR3 protein as one record, lacking DNA. Recorded for this sample: fewer than 10,000 distinct CDR3 sequences. The receptor comes from a human donor in good health. Some clones in this sample may be carry-over from other donors' samples. The sequenced sample was naive CXCR3- CD8+ T cells from blood. Subset here: CD45RO-CCR7+CD27+CD95- naive CD8+ T cells lacking CXCR3 (TNR3-).

The CDR3 loop is CASEGVGYEQYF. This chain connects TRBV2 to TRBJ2-7; TCRdb lists TRBD1, though no DNA is available to test this call. The CDR3 consists of 12 residues. Germline assignment: CDR1 SNHLY and CDR2 FYNNEI.